This passage covers 9 T cell receptor beta chains from one sample sequenced in a study of response to subunit inactivated influenza vaccine. MiXCR, run by TCRdb on the RT-PCR reads, gives a single entry per CDR3 protein. The profile covers about 170,000 distinct CDR3 sequences, with more than 10% appearing a single time and around 32% taken by the ten largest. These data also formed part of another study, on T cells expressing NK-cell markers. That publication notes: cDNA encoding TCR beta was synthesized via 5'RACE template switching incorporating UMIs.

Source: CD8+ T cells sorted from PBMCs, taken less than 13 days after vaccination. These receptors were obtained from a man in his forties or fifties who received an inactivated influenza vaccine.

The V and J genes are TRBV27 and TRBJ2-1, with 11 nucleotides matching TRBD2. Germline lookup yields CDR1 MNHEY and CDR2 SMNVEV (reference sequence). J gave up 5 bases and V 3 bases, and 3 bases lay outside the gene matches. The CDR3 totals 15 residues. The CDR3 DNA is TGTGCCAGCAGTTTCGGGACTAGCGGAGACAATGAGCAGTTCTTC. Translation gives CASSFGTSGDNEQFF.

The chain has TRBV6-2 or TRBV6-3 and TRBJ1-5; no reliable D call. CDR3 length: 16 amino acids. Germline CDR1 MNHEY, CDR2 SVGEGT. Trimming cost V 6 bases and J 2 bases, with 17 bases left between them. The CDR3 is CASSHTGWLGNQPQHF. The CDR3 region has the DNA TGTGCCAGCAGCCACACGGGGTGGTTGGGCAATCAGCCCCAGCATTTT.

The chain uses TRBV27 and TRBJ2-1, with a weak D call TRBD1 (5 bases). CDR1 and CDR2 (germline): MNHEY, SMNVEV (reference sequence). The CDR3 is 13 residues long. Deletions cut 5 bases from V and 4 bases from J, with 9 bases between. The CDR3 protein is CASSATGYNEQFF. Written as DNA, the CDR3 is TGTGCCAGCAGTGCCACAGGATACAATGAGCAGTTCTTC.

The chain joins TRBV7-9 to TRBJ2-5; maybe TRBD1 (6 bases). V lost 5 bases, J lost 1 base, and 11 bases lay in between. Germline V gene data show CDR1 as SEHNR and CDR2 as FQNEAQ (reference sequence). The CDR3 extends over 14 amino acids. The CDR3 DNA follows: TGTGCCAGCAGCCTACAGGGACGCCAAGAGACCCAGTACTTC. This sequence encodes CASSLQGRQETQYF. Supplemented by reference TRBV7-9 and TRBJ2-5, the full variable domain reads DTGVSQNPRHKITKRGQNVTFRCDPISEHNRLYWYRQTLGQGPEFLTYFQNEAQLEKSRLLSDRFSAERPKGSFSTLEIQRTEQGDSAMYLCASSLQGRQETQYFGPGTRLLVL.

This chain links TRBV6-2 or TRBV6-3 with TRBJ2-2; D is unresolved. V was trimmed by 1 base and J by 5 bases, leaving 11 bases between them. The CDR3 is 15 residues long. CDR1 and CDR2 (germline): MNHEY, SVGEGT. The CDR3 protein is CASSYLGPRTGELFF. CDR3 nucleotides: TGTGCCAGCAGTTACTTAGGTCCGAGGACCGGGGAGCTGTTTTTT.

This rearrangement joins TRBV20-1 to TRBJ1-5, with D hard to call. The CDR3 runs to 15 residues. CDR1 and CDR2 from the germline V gene are DFQATT and SNEGSKA (reference sequence). V was shortened by 0 bases and J by 2 bases, with 11 bases between the two germline ends. CDR3 region: CSARDLLSGNQPQHF. In DNA, the CDR3 is TGCAGTGCTAGAGATCTCCTTAGCGGCAATCAGCCCCAGCATTTT.

This chain links TRBV6-2 or TRBV6-3 with TRBJ2-1, with 11 bases aligning to TRBD1. The CDR3 loop spans 17 amino acids. V was clipped by 2 bases and J by 0 bases; unmatched bases: 3. Germline CDR1 MNHEY, CDR2 SVGEGT. The CDR3: CASSYRTGGGSYNEQFF. The CDR3, as DNA: TGTGCCAGCAGTTACAGGACAGGGGGCGGCTCCTACAATGAGCAGTTCTTC.

This clonotype was observed a few times. This chain uses TRBV18 with TRBJ2-1; either TRBD1 or TRBD2 may fit D (6 bases each). Germline-derived CDR1 and CDR2 are KGHSH and LQKENI. The CDR3 runs 15 residues. The V gene lost 3 bases and the J gene lost 7 bases, with 16 bases spanning the gap. The CDR3 sequence is CASSPPKGGQNEQFF. The CDR3 DNA reads TGTGCCAGCTCACCCCCCAAGGGGGGCCAGAATGAGCAGTTCTTC.

This clonotype was recorded a few times. This rearrangement joins TRBV11-2 to TRBJ2-1; either TRBD1 or TRBD2 may fit D (6 bases each). V was shortened by 5 bases and J by 7 bases, with 24 bases between the two germline ends. The CDR3 length is 17 residues. Per the germline V gene, CDR1 is SGHAT and CDR2 is FQNNGV. The CDR3 protein is CASSPVRGWEVFNEQFF. For the CDR3, the DNA is TGTGCCAGCAGCCCAGTAAGGGGGTGGGAGGTCTTTAATGAGCAGTTCTTC.